The 27 T cell receptor beta chains presented below share a single source sample, sequenced in a study of tumor-infiltrating lymphocytes in localized non-small cell lung cancer. Method: immunoSEQ multiplex PCR; TCRdb's copy keeps in-frame clones and lacks some. The sample lists 15,000 to 20,000 clones, around 84% occurring once. The specimen sequenced was uninvolved lung tissue not adjacent to the tumor. The receptor set was obtained from a human donor with non-small cell lung cancer.

The chain has TRBV19 and TRBJ2-7; D might be TRBD1 (5 bases). Germline CDR1 LNHDA, CDR2 SQIVND (reference sequence). The ends were cut back, 5 bases at V and 0 bases at J, with 11 bases in the middle. The CDR3 is 14 amino acids. The DNA of the CDR3 is TGTGCCAGTAGTCCGTGGGGCGACTCCTACGAGCAGTACTTC. As protein: CASSPWGDSYEQYF.

The chain combines TRBV5-1 with TRBJ1-1, with D hard to call. This CDR3 comprises 14 residues. CDR1 is SGHRS and CDR2 is YFSETQ in the germline V gene. V lost 1 base to trimming and J lost 0 bases, with 7 bases between them. The CDR3 DNA sequence: TGCGCCAGCAGCTTGAGCGGGATGAACACTGAAGCTTTCTTT. Protein product: CASSLSGMNTEAFF.

This clone was detected once. The rearrangement links TRBV4-2 to TRBJ2-7; maybe TRBD2 (6 bases). From germline, CDR1 is LGHNA and CDR2 YNFKEQ. V lost 3 bases and J 4 bases, leaving 16 bases between the germline ends. The CDR3 is 15 residues long. CDR3 protein: CASSHTGTDAYEQYF. As DNA, the CDR3 is TGTGCCAGCAGCCACACCGGGACTGACGCTTACGAGCAGTACTTC.

The rearrangement joins TRBV6-6 to TRBJ2-2; weak D call: TRBD2 (7 bases). V lost 5 bases and J 4 bases, leaving 14 bases between the germline ends. This CDR3 is 15 amino acids long. Germline assignment: CDR1 MNHNY and CDR2 SVGAGI (reference sequence). The DNA for the CDR3 is TGTGCCAGCAGTAACGGGGGGCCTCGCACCGGGGAGCTGTTTTTT. Its protein is CASSNGGPRTGELFF.

The V gene is TRBV19, the J gene TRBJ1-5; D unresolved. Trimming pared 5 bases from V and 4 bases from J, leaving 12 bases between. This CDR3 comprises 14 residues. CDR1 is LNHDA, CDR2 SQIVND, per germline (reference sequence). The chain's CDR3 is CASSSKGVNQPQHF. The CDR3 DNA reads TGTGCCAGTAGTTCCAAGGGAGTAAATCAGCCCCAGCATTTT.

Notes on this clone: At one boundary the junction diverges from the germline segment, which might be a read error. V and J are TRBV6-5 and TRBJ2-1, with 9 positions matching TRBD2. From germline, CDR1 is MNHEY and CDR2 SVGAGI. This CDR3 is built from 15 residues. In DNA, the CDR3 is TGTGCCAGCAGCTACTCAGGGACTAGCCGAAATGAGCAGTTCTTC. This gives the protein CASSYSGTSRNEQFF.

This clone was observed a single time. CDR3 residues: CASSSTFGGANNEQFF. The CDR3 coding sequence is TGCGCCAGCAGCTCCACGTTCGGGGGGGCTAACAATGAGCAGTTCTTC. The chain carries TRBV5-1 and TRBJ2-1; 8 positions match TRBD2. Trimming at V came to 3 bases and at J to 5 bases, leaving 10 bases not matched to a gene. The CDR3 is 16 amino acids. CDR1 is SGHRS, CDR2 YFSETQ, per germline.

DNA of the CDR3: TGTGCCAGCGGCTCTTACTGGCCCACTAACTATGGCTACACCTTC. Amino acids: CASGSYWPTNYGYTF. This chain links TRBV6-1 with TRBJ1-2; the D is unclear. The length of the CDR3 is 15 residues. Trimming stripped 8 bases from V and 0 bases from J, with 16 bases between. Per germline, CDR1 MNHNS and CDR2 SASEGT.

This clone was seen only a few times. The chain combines TRBV5-1 with TRBJ2-5, with D tentatively TRBD2 (5 bases). The CDR3 is made up of 13 amino acids. Trimming pared 5 bases from V and 4 bases from J, leaving 12 bases between. Germline V gene lookup returns CDR1 SGHRS and CDR2 YFSETQ. DNA of the CDR3: TGCGCCAGCAGTTCCGAGGGTGGAGAGACCCAGTACTTC. Translating gives CASSSEGGETQYF. Together with reference TRBV5-1 and TRBJ2-5, the CDR3 gives the full variable domain: KAGVTQTPRYLIKTRGQQVTLSCSPISGHRSVSWYQQTPGQGLQFLFEYFSETQRNKGNFPGRFSGRQFSNSRSEMNVSTLELGDSALYLCASSSEGGETQYFGPGTRLLVL.

The chain has TRBV11-2 and TRBJ1-4; D is unclear. Looked up from germline, CDR1 is SGHAT and CDR2 is FQNNGV. V dropped 2 bases and J dropped 8 bases, with 12 bases sitting between them. The CDR3 length is 14 residues. This chain's CDR3 is CASSLYPRPEKLFF. The CDR3 coding sequence is TGTGCCAGCAGCTTATACCCCAGGCCCGAAAAACTGTTTTTT.

The CDR3 reads CASSIVSKNTEAFF. CDR3 nucleotides: TGTGCCAGTAGTATAGTAAGTAAGAACACTGAAGCTTTCTTT. The chain has TRBV19 and TRBJ1-1; the D is unclear. The CDR3 is made up of 14 amino acids. CDR1 LNHDA and CDR2 SQIVND come from the germline V gene (reference sequence). Trimming stripped 1 base from V and 1 base from J, with 7 bases between. Full variable domain (rest looked up from reference TRBV19 and TRBJ1-1): DGGITQSPKYLFRKEGQNVTLSCEQNLNHDAMYWYRQDPGQGLRLIYYSQIVNDFQKGDIAEGYSVSREKKESFPLTVTSAQKNPTAFYLCASSIVSKNTEAFFGQGTRLTVV.

The gene calls are TRBV5-1 and TRBJ1-4; D gene uncertain. V lost 1 base, J lost 4 bases, and 8 bases lay in between. Germline lookup yields CDR1 SGHRS and CDR2 YFSETQ. The CDR3 spans 14 residues. The CDR3 coding sequence is TGCGCCAGCAGCTTGAGGCCCAATAATGAAAAACTGTTTTTT. The encoded protein is CASSLRPNNEKLFF.

This chain links TRBV10-3 with TRBJ1-1; D unresolved. Germline CDR1 is ENHRY and CDR2 is SYGVKD. This CDR3 comprises 13 residues. V lost 4 bases to trimming and J lost 4 bases, with 10 bases between them. The CDR3 DNA follows: TGTGCCATCAGTGCACAGAAGGGCACTGAAGCTTTCTTT. This codes for CAISAQKGTEAFF.

The V and J genes are TRBV5-1 and TRBJ2-3, with 7 bases aligning to TRBD2. J lost 1 base, V lost 7 bases, and 9 bases had no gene match. Germline V gene data show CDR1 as SGHRS and CDR2 as YFSETQ. The CDR3 sequence is 15 residues long. The CDR3 here is CASGFESGGTDTQYF. CDR3 coding DNA: TGCGCCAGCGGATTTGAGAGCGGGGGCACAGATACGCAGTATTTT.

This chain uses TRBV6-5 with TRBJ1-1, with D unresolved. Between the trimmed V and J ends, which lost 5 bases and 3 bases, there was a span of 16 bases. Per the germline V gene, CDR1 is MNHEY and CDR2 is SVGAGI. The CDR3 has 15 amino acids. Here the CDR3 reads CASSPRREYDTEAFF. In DNA form, the CDR3 reads TGTGCCAGCAGTCCCCGTAGGGAGTATGACACTGAAGCTTTCTTT.

DNA of the CDR3: TGTGCCAGCAGCCCAACTGGTACCTACGAGCAGTACTTC. It encodes CASSPTGTYEQYF. The rearrangement uses TRBV6-5 and TRBJ2-7; no definite D call. This CDR3 contains 13 residues. Trimming shortened V by 6 bases and J by 2 bases, and 11 bases separated the two germline ends. CDR1 is MNHEY and CDR2 is SVGAGI in the germline V gene.

V usage is TRBV5-4 and J usage is TRBJ2-5; 10 bases fit TRBD1. In germline, CDR1 is SGHNT, CDR2 YYREEE (reference sequence). V shed 4 bases and J 4 bases; nucleotides not matched to a gene: 4. The CDR3 spans 14 residues. CDR3 in amino acids: CASSHRTGGETQYF. The CDR3 DNA is TGTGCCAGCAGCCATCGGACAGGGGGAGAGACCCAGTACTTC.

The rearrangement joins TRBV6-1 to TRBJ1-2; TRBD1 is a possible D gene (5 bases). Trimming took 4 bases from V and 8 from J, leaving 14 bases between them. The CDR3 runs to 13 residues. CDR1 and CDR2 (germline): MNHNS, SASEGT. The CDR3 coding sequence is TGTGCCAGCAGTGTGATTTGGGGCGAGGGCTACACCTTC. Protein: CASSVIWGEGYTF.

The chain employs TRBV28 and TRBJ2-7; no reliable D call. The germline V gene encodes CDR1 MDHEN and CDR2 SYDVKM. CDR3 length: 11 amino acids. Deletions cut 5 bases from V and 3 bases from J, with 5 bases between. CDR3 loop: CASSILYEQYF. CDR3 bases: TGTGCCAGCAGTATACTCTACGAGCAGTACTTC.

The V gene is TRBV27, the J gene TRBJ1-1; D ambiguous. Trimming cost V 3 bases and J 4 bases, with 6 bases left between them. This CDR3 is built from 12 residues. The germline gives CDR1 MNHEY, CDR2 SMNVEV (reference sequence). CDR3 DNA: TGTGCCAGCAGTTTCCTGGGCACTGAAGCTTTCTTT. This translates into CASSFLGTEAFF.

The rearrangement links TRBV10-1 to TRBJ1-2; D not resolved. The CDR3 spans 15 residues. Germline-derived CDR1 and CDR2 are WNHNN and SYGVQD (reference sequence). Trimming stripped 4 bases from V and 0 bases from J, with 12 bases between. CDR3 sequence reads: CASSVKQKANYGYTF. Here the CDR3 DNA reads TGCGCCAGCAGTGTAAAACAGAAAGCTAACTATGGCTACACCTTC.

The rearrangement links TRBV11-2 to TRBJ2-1; 12 positions agree with TRBD2. The germline V gene encodes CDR1 SGHAT and CDR2 FQNNGV. The CDR3 sequence is 18 residues long. With 3 bases clipped from V and 7 bases from J, the junction kept 13 bases outside the gene matches. The CDR3 loop reads CASSFRLAGGPEENEQFF. The CDR3 DNA reads as TGTGCCAGCAGCTTTAGGCTAGCGGGAGGGCCGGAGGAGAATGAGCAGTTCTTC.

This rearrangement joins TRBV5-8 to TRBJ2-7, with a possible D match to TRBD2 (6 bases). The V gene lost 2 bases and the J gene lost 2 bases, with 17 bases spanning the gap. Germline V gene lookup returns CDR1 SGHTS and CDR2 YDEGEE. The CDR3 is 16 amino acids. Here the CDR3 DNA reads TGTGCCAGCAGCTTACGTGGGGGGAGTGATGCCTACGAGCAGTACTTC. Protein product: CASSLRGGSDAYEQYF.

This chain joins TRBV4-2 and TRBJ2-2, with 9 bases that match TRBD2. Germline CDR1 reads LGHNA; CDR2 reads YNFKEQ. This CDR3 is built from 17 residues. The V segment lost 3 bases and the J segment 7 bases; nucleotides outside the gene matches: 12. The CDR3 DNA follows: TGTGCCAGCAGCCATTTGTTAGCGGGAGACGTCGGCGGGGAGCTGTTTTTT. The encoded protein is CASSHLLAGDVGGELFF.

CDR3 nucleotide sequence: TGCGCCAGCAGCCCGACACGAGCAGGTGACCATCAGCCCCAGCATTTT. It specifies CASSPTRAGDHQPQHF. J is TRBJ1-5 and V is TRBV4-1; D ambiguous. V was clipped by 4 bases and J by 5 bases, with 18 bases between them. There are 16 residues in the CDR3. Germline-derived CDR1 and CDR2 are MGHRA and YSYEKL.

The chain is built from TRBV11-2 and TRBJ1-1; D gene unclear. Trimming took off 5 bases at V and 0 bases at J, with 25 bases between the two ends. The CDR3 has 19 amino acids. Per the germline V gene, CDR1 is SGHAT and CDR2 is FQNNGV. CDR3 nucleotides: TGTGCCAGCAGCCATATAATCACCCCGTGGAGCCGAATGAACACTGAAGCTTTCTTT. It codes for CASSHIITPWSRMNTEAFF. Full variable domain (remainder filled in from reference TRBV11-2 and TRBJ1-1): EAGVAQSPRYKIIEKRQSVAFWCNPISGHATLYWYQQILGQGPKLLIQFQNNGVVDDSQLPKDRFSAERLKGVDSTLKIQPAKLEDSAVYLCASSHIITPWSRMNTEAFFGQGTRLTVV.

CDR3 nucleotide sequence: TGTGCCAGCAGTGAGTATAGCCCCGGCCTCGAAGCTTTCTTT. It yields the protein CASSEYSPGLEAFF. The chain joins TRBV2 to TRBJ1-1; D not resolved. The germline V gene has CDR1 SNHLY and CDR2 FYNNEI. Trimming shortened V by 3 bases and J by 8 bases, and 16 bases separated the two germline ends. There are 14 residues in the CDR3.